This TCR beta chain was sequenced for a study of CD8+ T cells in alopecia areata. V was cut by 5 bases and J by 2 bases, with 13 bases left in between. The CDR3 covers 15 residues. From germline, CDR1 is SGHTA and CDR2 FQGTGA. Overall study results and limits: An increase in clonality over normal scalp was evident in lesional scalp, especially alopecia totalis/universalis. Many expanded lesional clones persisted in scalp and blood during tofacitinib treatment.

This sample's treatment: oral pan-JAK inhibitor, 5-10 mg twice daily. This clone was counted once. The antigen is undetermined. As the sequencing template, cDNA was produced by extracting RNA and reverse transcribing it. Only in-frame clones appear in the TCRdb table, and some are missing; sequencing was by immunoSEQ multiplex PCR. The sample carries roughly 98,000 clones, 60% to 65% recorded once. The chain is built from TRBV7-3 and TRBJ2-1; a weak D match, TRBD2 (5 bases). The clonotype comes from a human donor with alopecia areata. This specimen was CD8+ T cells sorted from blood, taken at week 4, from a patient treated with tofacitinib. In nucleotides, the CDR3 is TGTGCCAGCAGCCGCGGGTTCCCTCCCTACAATGAGCAGTTCTTC. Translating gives CASSRGFPPYNEQFF.